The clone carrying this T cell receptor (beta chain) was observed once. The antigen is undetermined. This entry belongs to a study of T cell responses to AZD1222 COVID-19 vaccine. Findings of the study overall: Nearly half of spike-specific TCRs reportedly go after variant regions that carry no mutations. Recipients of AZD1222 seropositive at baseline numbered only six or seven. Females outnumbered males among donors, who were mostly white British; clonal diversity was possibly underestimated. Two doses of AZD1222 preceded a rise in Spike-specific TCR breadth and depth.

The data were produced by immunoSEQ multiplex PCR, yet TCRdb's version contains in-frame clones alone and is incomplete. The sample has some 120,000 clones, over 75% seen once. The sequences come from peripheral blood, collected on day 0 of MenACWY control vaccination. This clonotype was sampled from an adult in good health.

The CDR3 spells CASSQATGNYGYTF. The CDR3 DNA sequence: TGCGCCAGCAGCCAAGCGACAGGGAACTATGGCTACACCTTC. The chain carries TRBV4-1 and TRBJ1-2, with 7 nucleotides matching TRBD1. Per the germline V gene, CDR1 is MGHRA and CDR2 is YSYEKL. The CDR3 runs to 14 residues. After removal of 1 base from V and 2 bases from J, the junction contained 1 base not matched to a gene.